The source of this T cell receptor beta chain is a study of Ad26.COV2.S vaccination and SARS-CoV-2 variants. For the study at large: Dosing was one shot or two shots 56 days apart.

Assay used: immunoSEQ multiplex PCR; TCRdb lists only in-frame clones, some missing. The profile shows a few hundred thousand clones, about four fifths of them singletons. With respect to this clone: Its antigen remains unidentified.

Study-wide results and caveats: Recipients of vaccine and of placebo showed similar breadth of their non-spike TCR repertoires.

Noted treatment: 19 received Ad26.COV2.S at low or high dose, single or two shots; roughly 5 received placebo; per-sample allocation not given. Sampling was performed 63 days after the first vaccine or placebo injection. The sequencing used peripheral blood, collected in a trial of Ad26.COV2.S vaccine versus placebo. The sequence was collected from a person between 18 and 59 years old who received the Ad26.COV2.S COVID-19 vaccine or a placebo.

CDR3 nucleotides: TGCGCCAGCAGCCATAGAGCTAACTATGGCTACACCTTC. It encodes CASSHRANYGYTF. The chain joins TRBV4-3 to TRBJ1-2; D gene unclear. V lost 3 bases to trimming and J lost 0 bases, with 5 bases between them. The germline V gene has CDR1 LGHNA and CDR2 YSLEER. The CDR3 contains 13 residues.